This T cell receptor (beta chain) is from a study of shared clonotypes between healthy human individuals. Naive CD8 cells were CD45RO-negative, positively selected for CCR7, excluding terminally differentiated effector memory CD45RA+ cells. Measured with immunoSEQ multiplex PCR; TCRdb has only the in-frame clones, and not every one. The repertoire holds a few million clones, with just under 95% as singletons. Per the germline V gene, CDR1 is SSHAT and CDR2 is FNYEAQ (reference sequence). The CDR3 loop spans 19 amino acids. The ends were cut back, 1 base at V and 0 bases at J, with 19 bases in the middle. This clone was observed a single time.

The TCR comes from a man aged 18-30 years in good health. Some clones in this sample may be carry-over from other donors' samples. Sequencing input: naive CD8+ T cells from PBMCs. This chain connects TRBV7-7 to TRBJ2-1; D is unclear. CDR3 residues: CASSLGVLSAPSSYNEQFF. The CDR3 coding sequence is TGTGCCAGCAGCTTAGGCGTATTGTCGGCTCCGAGCTCCTACAATGAGCAGTTCTTC.